The clone carrying this T cell receptor (beta chain) is labeled as medium-sized (0.01 to 0.1%). The antigen remains unidentified. This record belongs to a study of spatial heterogeneity in lung cancer. The study, taken as a whole, reports: How many expanded intratumoral alpha and beta TCRs were present tracked the tumor mutation count, which was a count of nonsynonymous mutations. In tumor T cells, estimated coverage reached 6.5% to 7% for alpha chains and around 12% for beta chains.

TCR cDNA molecules were tagged individually, and each one carried a unique molecular identifier. Via MiXCR, TCRdb re-called the 5' RACE reads, giving one row per CDR3 protein. This sample carries tens of thousands of distinct CDR3 sequences, less than 5% of them seen once, and the ten largest clones take 9% to 10%. Time point noted: sample taken at primary tumor resection. The donor group consisted of approximately 77 patients who had untreated, early-stage non-small cell lung cancer. Extraction of whole RNA from tumor, nontumor lung or frozen PBMC preceded unsorted sequencing. Germline trimming cut 3 bases from V and 5 bases from J; bases unmatched to any gene: 5. CDR3 length equals 14 residues. The V gene's germline CDR1 is SNHLY and CDR2 FYNNEI.

The clonotype originates from a male donor with early-stage non-small cell lung cancer. The V and J genes are TRBV2 and TRBJ2-3; 7 nucleotides align to TRBD1. This specimen consisted of lung tumor tissue, obtained at surgery. The CDR3 loop reads CASSDRGWQDTQYF. CDR3 nucleotides: TGTGCCAGCAGTGACAGGGGGTGGCAAGATACGCAGTATTTT. Together with reference TRBV2 and TRBJ2-3, the CDR3 gives the full variable domain: EPEVTQTPSHQVTQMGQEVILRCVPISNHLYFYWYRQILGQKVEFLVSFYNNEISEKSEIFDDQFSVERPDGSNFTLKIRSTKLEDSAMYFCASSDRGWQDTQYFGPGTRLTVL.